This TCR beta chain was observed in a study of blood T cell repertoires in COVID-19. TCRdb's copy holds only in-frame clones and misses some; the assay was immunoSEQ multiplex PCR. The sample has under 300,000 clones, roughly nine tenths seen once. Trimming left V 4 bases short and J 7 bases short, with 8 bases between. The CDR3 consists of 12 residues. The chain links TRBV12-3 or TRBV12-4 to TRBJ1-5; D ambiguous. The material sequenced was peripheral blood. The receptor was derived from a woman in her forties who had recovered from COVID-19. This CDR3 is CASSYSPQPQHF. The DNA for the CDR3 is TGTGCCAGCAGTTACTCCCCCCAGCCCCAGCATTTT.